This T cell receptor (beta chain) was captured by sequencing in a study of T cells in localized non-small cell lung cancer. The study, taken as a whole, reports: Appearances in adjacent lung were noted for a median approximately 50 of the top 100 tumor clones. Heterogeneity remains possible, as sequencing covered one tumor region only. Maximal T cell clonality occurred in uninvolved adjacent lung, with tumor ranking below it. Longer survival (overall) was linked to higher T cell density in blood.

Points on this clone: Its specificity is not known.

With 5 bases clipped from V and 2 bases from J, the junction kept 7 bases outside the gene matches. Germline V gene data show CDR1 as SGHAT and CDR2 as FQNNGV. The CDR3 extends over 16 amino acids. Sequenced by immunoSEQ multiplex PCR; TCRdb stores in-frame clones only, minus some. The sample lists about 6,300 clones, approximately 88% occurring once. The TCR comes from a male donor at least 60 years old with stage I lung adenocarcinoma. The input for sequencing was peripheral blood, taken before any cancer treatment. The J gene is TRBJ2-2, the V gene TRBV11-2, with TRBD2 identical over 8 bases. As DNA, the CDR3 is TGTGCCAGCAGCCCCAGAAGCGGGGGAAACACCGGGGAGCTGTTTTTT. Translation: CASSPRSGGNTGELFF.